The 5 T cell receptor beta chains presented below share a single source sample, sequenced in a study of response to subunit inactivated influenza vaccine. Each CDR3 protein gets one entry after TCRdb re-called the RT-PCR reads with MiXCR. The sample has roughly 160,000 distinct CDR3 sequences; approximately 12% are singletons. The specimen was CD8+ T cells sorted from PBMCs, collected less than 30 months after vaccination. The source of these receptors is a man aged 45 to 75 who received an inactivated influenza vaccine.

The gene calls are TRBV6-5 and TRBJ1-1; 9 nucleotides line up with TRBD1. J gave up 1 base and V 2 bases, and 5 bases lay outside the gene matches. The CDR3 has 16 amino acids. The germline CDR1 and CDR2 sequences are MNHEY and SVGAGI. For the CDR3, the DNA is TGTGCCAGCAGTTACGACAGGGGGTTGAAGAACACTGAAGCTTTCTTT. Its translation is CASSYDRGLKNTEAFF.

This clonotype was detected only a few times. The chain carries TRBV29-1 and TRBJ2-1; TRBD1 agrees at 7 bases. The CDR3 loop spans 11 amino acids. With V trimmed by 7 bases and J by 9 bases, 6 bases remained unmatched. Looked up from germline, CDR1 is SQVTM and CDR2 is ANQGSEA. The CDR3 sequence is CSAQTGLEQFF. CDR3 nucleotides: TGCAGCGCCCAGACAGGGCTTGAGCAGTTCTTC.

This clonotype was seen only a few times. The CDR3 DNA reads TGCAGTGCCAACCTCCGGGAGGGGAGAAATTCACCCCTCCACTTT. Protein sequence: CSANLREGRNSPLHF. The genes are TRBV20-1 and TRBJ1-6, with a weak D call TRBD1 (5 bases). Germline assignment: CDR1 DFQATT and CDR2 SNEGSKA (reference sequence). V gave up 6 bases and J gave up 7 bases, with 19 bases separating them. This CDR3 comprises 15 residues.

As concerns this clonotype: One end of the junction does not line up with germline, which may come from a read error. This chain uses TRBV28 with TRBJ1-5; possible D gene TRBD1, 6 bases. Germline V gives CDR1 MDHEN, CDR2 SYDVKM. The CDR3 loop spans 14 amino acids. The CDR3 protein is CASSLSGANQPLHF. As DNA, the CDR3 is TGTGCCAGCAGTTTATCAGGGGCCAATCAGCCCCTGCATTTT.

This clonotype was detected ten times or more. This chain uses TRBV5-1 with TRBJ1-2, with 8 bases that match TRBD1. V lost 4 bases to trimming and J lost 3 bases; unmatched junction nucleotides: 5. The CDR3 sequence is 14 residues long. From germline, CDR1 is SGHRS and CDR2 YFSETQ. The DNA for the CDR3 is TGCGCCAGCAGCCTGGACAGGGCCGACTATGGCTACACCTTC. As protein: CASSLDRADYGYTF.